The entry below describes one T cell receptor (beta chain). Its antigen remains unknown. The entry originates in a study of tumor-infiltrating lymphocytes in glioblastoma multiforme. Whole-study findings and limits: Unequal TCR RNA per T cell might skew measured clone sizes. T cells were not sorted into functional subsets. Only one glioblastoma patient had TCR and mutation analysis.

Three nested ARM-PCR rounds with V-beta and C-beta primers built TCRB libraries. Input was roughly 0.54 ug total RNA, reverse-transcribed with a C-beta primer. TCRdb re-called the multiplex PCR reads with MiXCR, one entry per CDR3 protein. The sample has some 15,000 distinct CDR3 sequences, 73% seen once. CDR1 SGHNT and CDR2 YENEEA come from the germline V gene. Deletions cut 1 base from V and 1 base from J, with 11 bases between. The CDR3 covers 15 residues. Source material: brain tumor tissue. This chain connects TRBV11-3 to TRBJ2-7, with D possibly matching TRBD2 (6 bases). This sequence originates from a male donor with glioblastoma. The CDR3 bases are TGTGCCAGCAGCTTAGTTAGCGGAGCGTCCTACGAGCAGTACTTC. Encoded protein: CASSLVSGASYEQYF.